This T cell receptor (beta chain) comes out of a study of T cell responses to AZD1222 COVID-19 vaccine. Study conclusions and caveats: The donors showed a predominance of white British ancestry and of females, with possible underestimation of clonal diversity.

On this clone itself: Its antigen remains unidentified.

Some clones are missing from TCRdb's copy, which holds only in-frame ones; the method was immunoSEQ multiplex PCR. Altogether some 140,000 clones are present, about 93% being singletons, with the ten largest covering roughly 7.1%. The sequence derives from an adult who received the AZD1222 COVID-19 vaccine. The specimen was peripheral blood, collected 28 days after the second AZD1222 dose.

CDR3 sequence (DNA): TGCGCCAGCAGCCAAAAGGACAGGTCGAACACTGAAGCTTTCTTT. Amino acids: CASSQKDRSNTEAFF. The chain combines TRBV4-1 with TRBJ1-1; 7 bases are shared with TRBD1. From germline, CDR1 is MGHRA and CDR2 YSYEKL. After removal of 2 bases from V and 1 base from J, the junction contained 4 bases not matched to a gene. The CDR3 loop spans 15 amino acids.